These 18 T cell receptor beta chains were sequenced from one sample in a study of blood T cell repertoires in COVID-19. Measured with immunoSEQ multiplex PCR; TCRdb has only the in-frame clones, and not every one. Among more than 300,000 clones listed, around 88% were seen once. The specimen was peripheral blood. The source is a woman under 40 with COVID-19, enrolled during active disease.

The rearrangement uses TRBV7-9 and TRBJ2-7, with 8 nucleotides matching TRBD1. Germline assignment: CDR1 SEHNR and CDR2 FQNEAQ (reference sequence). With 5 bases clipped from V and 2 bases from J, the junction kept 5 bases outside the gene matches. This CDR3 spans 14 amino acids. Here the CDR3 reads CASSTTGDPYEQYV. CDR3 DNA: TGTGCCAGCAGCACGACAGGGGACCCCTACGAGCAGTACGTC.

V is TRBV28 and J is TRBJ1-1; 10 bases are shared with TRBD1. V was pared by 6 bases and J by 6 bases, with 7 bases of the junction left unmatched. Germline V gene lookup returns CDR1 MDHEN and CDR2 SYDVKM. CDR3 length: 14 amino acids. As DNA, the CDR3 is TGTGCCAGCAGACTCTCGACAGGGGGCTCTGAAGCTTTCTTT. This sequence encodes CASRLSTGGSEAFF.

The rearrangement joins TRBV9 to TRBJ1-1, with D unresolved. Germline-derived CDR1 and CDR2 are SGDLS and YYNGEE. V lost 1 base, J lost 1 base, and 5 bases lay in between. The CDR3 length is 13 residues. CDR3 in amino acids: CASSVLSNTEAFF. For the CDR3, the DNA is TGTGCCAGCAGCGTACTATCGAACACTGAAGCTTTCTTT.

The chain uses TRBV19 and TRBJ2-3, with TRBD2 matching over 15 bases. Germline V gene lookup returns CDR1 LNHDA and CDR2 SQIVND (reference sequence). The CDR3 length is 17 residues. The J segment lost 0 bases and the V segment lost 6 bases, leaving 4 bases of the junction unmatched. CDR3 in amino acids: CASRGTSGGSSTDTQYF. CDR3 DNA sequence: TGTGCCAGTAGGGGGACTAGCGGGGGGTCTAGCACAGATACGCAGTATTTT.

V gene TRBV4-1 combines with J gene TRBJ1-5; D might be TRBD1 (6 bases). The CDR3 is 15 amino acids. Trimming took off 6 bases at V and 6 bases at J, with 18 bases between the two ends. CDR1 and CDR2 (germline): MGHRA, YSYEKL. The chain's CDR3 is CASSRTANSFQPQHF. The CDR3 coding sequence is TGCGCCAGCAGTCGGACAGCAAATAGCTTTCAGCCCCAGCATTTT.

The J gene is TRBJ1-2, the V gene TRBV28; a possible D gene is TRBD1 (5 bases). Trimming pared 3 bases from V and 2 bases from J, leaving 10 bases between. The CDR3 sequence is 14 residues long. CDR1 and CDR2 from the germline V gene are MDHEN and SYDVKM. The CDR3 is CASSFPGRNYGYTF. The CDR3 coding sequence is TGTGCCAGCAGTTTCCCAGGGAGGAACTATGGCTACACCTTC.

This chain uses TRBV5-8 with TRBJ1-4; 7 nucleotides align to TRBD1. Germline V gene lookup returns CDR1 SGHTS and CDR2 YDEGEE. V lost 0 bases to trimming and J lost 8 bases; unmatched junction nucleotides: 7. The CDR3 runs 15 residues. This CDR3 is CASSLGQGNGEKLFF. DNA for the CDR3: TGTGCCAGCAGCTTGGGACAGGGCAATGGGGAAAAACTGTTTTTT.

This chain joins TRBV14 and TRBJ1-2; possibly TRBD1 for D (5 bases). With 2 bases removed from V and 6 bases from J, the gap between germline ends came to 10 bases. The CDR3 runs 13 residues. Germline-derived CDR1 and CDR2 are SGHDN and FVKESK. CDR3 region: CASSQSGLHGYTF. The CDR3 bases are TGTGCCAGCAGCCAATCAGGGTTGCATGGCTACACCTTC. Complete variable domain (other parts from reference TRBV14 and TRBJ1-2): EAGVTQFPSHSVIEKGQTVTLRCDPISGHDNLYWYRRVMGKEIKFLLHFVKESKQDESGMPNNRFLAERTGGTYSTLKVQPAELEDSGVYFCASSQSGLHGYTFGSGTRLTVV.

The chain uses TRBV3-1 (or the pseudogene TRBV3-2) and TRBJ1-3, with 8 bases identical to TRBD1. Germline values: CDR1 LGHDT, CDR2 YNNKEL (reference sequence). Losses at the gene ends were 2 bases for V and 3 bases for J; bases not matched to a gene: 3. CDR3 length equals 15 residues. The CDR3 region is CASSQWTGSGNTIYF. In DNA form, the CDR3 reads TGTGCCAGCAGCCAATGGACAGGGAGTGGAAACACCATATATTTT.

This chain links TRBV27 with TRBJ2-7; 7 bases line up with TRBD2. The V gene's germline CDR1 is MNHEY and CDR2 SMNVEV (reference sequence). V lost 2 bases to trimming and J lost 3 bases; unmatched junction nucleotides: 1. CDR3 length: 13 residues. CDR3 residues: CASSLGLDYEQYF. CDR3 nucleotides: TGTGCCAGCAGTTTAGGACTAGACTACGAGCAGTACTTC.

This chain connects TRBV27 to TRBJ2-7; D unresolved. There are 15 residues in the CDR3. CDR1 and CDR2 (germline): MNHEY, SMNVEV (reference sequence). The germline V and J ends were trimmed by 2 bases and 1 base, with 12 bases remaining between them. CDR3 sequence reads: CASSLRLLSSYEQYF. For the CDR3, the DNA is TGTGCCAGCAGTTTACGGTTACTATCATCCTACGAGCAGTACTTC.

The chain carries TRBV19 and TRBJ1-2; D is possibly TRBD1 (6 bases). Germline V gives CDR1 LNHDA, CDR2 SQIVND (reference sequence). Deletions cut 7 bases from V and 0 bases from J, with 15 bases between. CDR3 length equals 15 residues. For the CDR3, the DNA is TGTGCCAGTACCAGGACAGAGTTAGCTAACTATGGCTACACCTTC. It specifies CASTRTELANYGYTF.

This clone has a handful of counts. The chain employs TRBV7-2 and TRBJ2-3, with 7 bases lining up with TRBD1. From germline, CDR1 is SGHTA and CDR2 FQGNSA. The ends lost 6 bases at V and 1 base at J; junction bases unmatched: 10. The length of the CDR3 is 16 residues. In DNA, the CDR3 is TGTGCCAGCAGACGAACAGGGGTTGGGGGCACAGATACGCAGTATTTT. Translating gives CASRRTGVGGTDTQYF.

The chain joins TRBV11-2 to TRBJ1-2; 12 bases agree with TRBD1. This CDR3 contains 14 residues. Losses at the gene ends were 5 bases for V and 4 bases for J; bases not matched to a gene: 2. CDR1 and CDR2 (germline): SGHAT, FQNNGV. The CDR3: CASSRDRGPYGYTF. As DNA, the CDR3 is TGTGCCAGCAGCCGGGACAGGGGGCCCTATGGCTACACCTTC.

J is TRBJ2-1 and V is TRBV6-5; tentative D call: TRBD2 (6 bases). The V end was cut by 8 bases, the J end by 0 bases, with 11 bases between. Germline-derived CDR1 and CDR2 are MNHEY and SVGAGI. This CDR3 spans 14 amino acids. The CDR3 region is CASGGSGSYNEQFF. The CDR3 DNA follows: TGTGCCAGCGGGGGGAGCGGCTCCTACAATGAGCAGTTCTTC.

The chain links TRBV4-1 to TRBJ1-2; 9 bases fit TRBD1. The CDR3 length is 15 residues. The trim removed 2 bases at V and 4 bases at J, leaving 5 bases unmatched. CDR1 and CDR2 from the germline V gene are MGHRA and YSYEKL. DNA of the CDR3: TGCGCCAGCAGCCAAAAGGGACAGGGACTCTATGGCTACACCTTC. Translation: CASSQKGQGLYGYTF.

The rearrangement uses TRBV28 and TRBJ2-1; D gene unclear. Germline lookup yields CDR1 MDHEN and CDR2 SYDVKM. The CDR3 runs to 11 residues. V was clipped by 3 bases and J by 7 bases, with 4 bases between them. CDR3 in DNA: TGTGCCAGCAGTTTGCGAAATGAGCAGTTCTTC. Translated, it gives CASSLRNEQFF.

J is TRBJ1-4 and V is TRBV12-3 or TRBV12-4, with TRBD1 as a possible D gene (6 bases). The CDR3 spans 13 residues. V gave up 10 bases and J gave up 8 bases, with 17 bases separating them. Here the CDR3 reads CATQRGQREKLFF. In DNA form, the CDR3 reads TGTGCCACCCAGCGAGGACAGCGAGAAAAACTGTTTTTT.